The clone carrying this T cell receptor (beta chain) was detected only once. Compared with germline, one end of the junction differs, possibly owing to a read error. These data come from a study of blood T cell repertoires in COVID-19. TCRdb's table, derived via immunoSEQ multiplex PCR, lists solely in-frame clones and lacks some. Of hundreds of thousands of clones listed, under 90% were seen once; the top ten hold 5.5% to 8%. Germline V lookup: CDR1 MGHRA, CDR2 YSYEKL. The CDR3 has 17 amino acids. The TCR sequence derives from a man aged 60 to 75 who had recovered from COVID-19. Sequenced sample: peripheral blood. V usage is TRBV4-1 and J usage is TRBJ1-6; D gene uncertain. The CDR3 DNA reads TGCGCCAGCAGCCAAGATCGCGGTAGATCCTCTAATTCACCCCTCCACTTT. Protein sequence: CASSQDRGRSSNSPLHF.